This T cell receptor (beta chain) was recorded in a study of blood T cells in healthy people across ages. Study overall: With template switching, about one barcoded beta molecule was captured per two T cells.

Notes on this clonotype: Its antigen remains unknown.

Primers used in a second PCR of roughly 6 to 12 cycles were a sample-barcoded 5' primer and a J-beta primer mix. All cDNA molecules were each tagged by a template-switch adaptor with 12 random nucleotides. MiXCR, applied by TCRdb to the 5' RACE reads, yields one record per CDR3 protein. This repertoire shows some 750,000 distinct CDR3 sequences, 22% found once; its top ten account for around a fifth. Whole-study findings and limits: Relative to aged donors, long-lived donors carried more naive CD4+ cells and displayed higher diversity.

The junction had 6 bases not matched to a gene; V was cut back by 5 bases and J by 2 bases. The germline V gene has CDR1 MDHEN and CDR2 SYDVKM. The CDR3 runs 15 residues. The gene calls are TRBV28 and TRBJ2-3, with TRBD2 matching over 8 bases. The source material was blood. The clonotype originates from a man between 65 and 85 years old in good health. CDR3 protein: CASSASSGSTDTQYF. In DNA form, the CDR3 reads TGTGCCAGCAGTGCCTCTAGCGGGTCCACAGATACGCAGTATTTT.